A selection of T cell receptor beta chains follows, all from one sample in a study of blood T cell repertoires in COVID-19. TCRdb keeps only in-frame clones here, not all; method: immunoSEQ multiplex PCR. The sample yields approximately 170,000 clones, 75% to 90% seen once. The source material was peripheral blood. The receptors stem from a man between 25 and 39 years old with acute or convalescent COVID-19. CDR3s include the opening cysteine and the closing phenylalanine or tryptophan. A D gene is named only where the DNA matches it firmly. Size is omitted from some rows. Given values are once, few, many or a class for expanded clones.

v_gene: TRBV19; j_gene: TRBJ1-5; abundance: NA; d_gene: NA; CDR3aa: CASSIGPSGGDNQPQHF; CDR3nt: TGTGCCAGTAGTATAGGCCCTTCGGGAGGGGACAATCAGCCCCAGCATTTT
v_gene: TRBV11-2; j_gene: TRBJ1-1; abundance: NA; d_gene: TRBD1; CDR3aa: CASSSQGATEAFF; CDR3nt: TGTGCCAGCAGTTCACAGGGGGCAACTGAAGCTTTCTTT
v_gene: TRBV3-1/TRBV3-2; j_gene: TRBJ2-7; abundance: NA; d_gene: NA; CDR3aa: CASSQEGLSYEQYF; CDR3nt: TGTGCCAGCAGCCAAGAGGGACTCTCCTACGAGCAGTACTTC
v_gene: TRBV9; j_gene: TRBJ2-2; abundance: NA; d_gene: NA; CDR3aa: CASSTRGELFF; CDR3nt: TGTGCCAGCAGCACGAGGGGGGAGCTGTTTTTT
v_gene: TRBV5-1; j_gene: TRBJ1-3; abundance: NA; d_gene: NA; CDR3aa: CASSQDIFSGNTIYF; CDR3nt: TGCGCCAGCAGCCAGGACATCTTCTCTGGAAACACCATATATTTT
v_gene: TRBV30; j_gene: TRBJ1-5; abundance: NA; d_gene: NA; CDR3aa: CAWSQGSSNQPQHF; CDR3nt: TGTGCCTGGAGCCAGGGGTCTAGCAATCAGCCCCAGCATTTT
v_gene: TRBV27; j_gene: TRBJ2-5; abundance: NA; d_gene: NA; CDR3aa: CASSTRRGETQYF; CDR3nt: TGTGCCAGCAGTACAAGAAGAGGAGAGACCCAGTACTTC
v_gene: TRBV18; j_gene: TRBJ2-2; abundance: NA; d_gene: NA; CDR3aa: CASSPNEAGELFF; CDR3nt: TGTGCCAGCTCACCTAACGAGGCCGGGGAGCTGTTTTTT
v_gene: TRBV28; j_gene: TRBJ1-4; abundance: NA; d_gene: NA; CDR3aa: CASSLLGGASGEKLFF; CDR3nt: TGTGCCAGCAGTTTGCTTGGGGGGGCTTCGGGTGAAAAACTGTTTTTT
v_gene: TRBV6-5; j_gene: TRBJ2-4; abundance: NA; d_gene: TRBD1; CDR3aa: CASSYLGQGAKNIQYF; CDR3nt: TGTGCCAGCAGTTACCTGGGACAGGGGGCCAAAAACATTCAGTACTTC
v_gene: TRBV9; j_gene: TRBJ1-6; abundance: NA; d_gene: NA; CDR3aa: CASQTGLESPLHF; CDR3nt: TGTGCCAGTCAAACAGGGCTCGAATCACCCCTCCACTTT
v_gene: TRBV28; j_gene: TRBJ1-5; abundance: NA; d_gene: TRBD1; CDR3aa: CASSLRGQGASNQPQHF; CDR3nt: TGTGCCAGCAGTTTACGGGGACAGGGGGCGAGCAATCAGCCCCAGCATTTT
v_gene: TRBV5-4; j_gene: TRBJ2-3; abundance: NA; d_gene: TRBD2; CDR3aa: CASSGTLAGVSDTQYF; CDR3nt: TGTGCCAGCAGCGGAACGTTAGCGGGAGTTTCAGATACGCAGTATTTT
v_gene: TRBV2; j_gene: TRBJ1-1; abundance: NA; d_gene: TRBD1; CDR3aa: CASSGLVGEGADTEAFF; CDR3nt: TGTGCCAGCAGTGGATTAGTGGGAGAGGGGGCGGACACTGAAGCTTTCTTT
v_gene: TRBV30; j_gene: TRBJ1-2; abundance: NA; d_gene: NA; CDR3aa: CAWDPGRVLGHYGYTF; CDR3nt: TGTGCCTGGGACCCAGGCCGAGTCCTGGGTCACTATGGCTACACCTTC
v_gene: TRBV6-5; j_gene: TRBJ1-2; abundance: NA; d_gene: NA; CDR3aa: CASSYGGGGYTF; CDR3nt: TGTGCCAGCAGTTACGGCGGGGGCGGCTACACCTTC
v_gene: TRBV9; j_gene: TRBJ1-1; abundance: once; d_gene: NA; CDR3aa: CASSVPGNTEAFF; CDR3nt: TGTGCCAGCAGCGTGCCAGGGAACACTGAAGCTTTCTTT
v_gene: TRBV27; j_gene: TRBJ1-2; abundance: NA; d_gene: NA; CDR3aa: CASRPTNSYYGYTF; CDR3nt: TGTGCCAGCAGACCCACGAACAGTTACTATGGCTACACCTTC
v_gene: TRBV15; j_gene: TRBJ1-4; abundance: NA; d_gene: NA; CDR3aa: CATSRAGRGRDEKLFF; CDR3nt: TGTGCCACCAGCAGAGCGGGTAGAGGGCGGGATGAAAAACTGTTTTTT
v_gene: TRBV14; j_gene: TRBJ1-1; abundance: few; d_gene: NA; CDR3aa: CASSQDPGGPTEAFF; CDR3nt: TGTGCCAGCAGCCAAGACCCGGGGGGTCCCACTGAAGCTTTCTTT
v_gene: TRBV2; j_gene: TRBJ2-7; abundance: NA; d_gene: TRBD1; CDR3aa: CASRGTGSTYEQYF; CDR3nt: TGTGCCAGCAGAGGGACAGGAAGTACCTACGAGCAGTACTTC
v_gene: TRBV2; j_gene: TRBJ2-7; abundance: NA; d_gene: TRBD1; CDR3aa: CASSEANRDRGIYEQYF; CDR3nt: TGTGCCAGCAGTGAAGCTAACCGGGACAGGGGTATCTACGAGCAGTACTTC
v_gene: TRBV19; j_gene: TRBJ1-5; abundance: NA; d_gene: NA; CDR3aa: CASRERGSSNQPQHF; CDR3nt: TGTGCCAGTAGGGAGAGGGGGAGTAGCAATCAGCCCCAGCATTTT
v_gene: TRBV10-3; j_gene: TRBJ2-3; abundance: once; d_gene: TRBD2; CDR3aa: CAISESDSGGATDTQYF; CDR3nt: TGTGCCATCAGTGAGTCGGATAGCGGGGGGGCCACAGATACGCAGTATTTT
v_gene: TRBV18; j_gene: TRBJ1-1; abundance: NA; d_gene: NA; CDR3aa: CASSPSANTEAFF; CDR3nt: TGTGCCAGCTCACCCAGCGCAAACACTGAAGCTTTCTTT
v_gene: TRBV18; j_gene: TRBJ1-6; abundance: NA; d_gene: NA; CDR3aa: CASSPSTGSGHSPLHF; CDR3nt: TGTGCCAGCTCACCAAGCACGGGAAGCGGCCATTCACCCCTCCACTTT
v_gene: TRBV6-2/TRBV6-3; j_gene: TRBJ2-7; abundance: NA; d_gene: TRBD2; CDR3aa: CASSTTSGTSYEQYF; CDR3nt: TGTGCCAGCAGTACAACTAGCGGGACCTCCTACGAGCAGTACTTC
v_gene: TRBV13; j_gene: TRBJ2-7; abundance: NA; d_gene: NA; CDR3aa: CASSGVQGPYEQYF; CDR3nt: TGTGCCAGCAGTGGAGTTCAGGGTCCCTACGAGCAGTACTTC
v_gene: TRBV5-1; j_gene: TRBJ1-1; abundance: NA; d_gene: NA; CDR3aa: CASSLPRGTLESTEAFF; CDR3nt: TGCGCCAGCAGCCTACCCCGGGGTACTCTTGAGAGCACTGAAGCTTTCTTT